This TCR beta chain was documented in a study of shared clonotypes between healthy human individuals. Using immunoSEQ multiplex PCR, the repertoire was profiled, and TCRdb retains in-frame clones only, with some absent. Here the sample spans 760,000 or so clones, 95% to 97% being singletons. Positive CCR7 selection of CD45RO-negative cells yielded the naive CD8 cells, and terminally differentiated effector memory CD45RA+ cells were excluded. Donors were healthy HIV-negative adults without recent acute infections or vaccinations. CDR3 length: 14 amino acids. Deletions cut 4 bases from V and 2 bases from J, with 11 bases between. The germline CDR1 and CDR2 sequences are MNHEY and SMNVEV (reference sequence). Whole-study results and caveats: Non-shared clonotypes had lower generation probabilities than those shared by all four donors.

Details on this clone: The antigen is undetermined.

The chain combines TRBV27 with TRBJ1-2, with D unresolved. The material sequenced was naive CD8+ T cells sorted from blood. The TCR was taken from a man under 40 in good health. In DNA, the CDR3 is TGTGCCAGCAGTTCGGGGTTCGGGAACTATGGCTACACCTTC. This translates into CASSSGFGNYGYTF.